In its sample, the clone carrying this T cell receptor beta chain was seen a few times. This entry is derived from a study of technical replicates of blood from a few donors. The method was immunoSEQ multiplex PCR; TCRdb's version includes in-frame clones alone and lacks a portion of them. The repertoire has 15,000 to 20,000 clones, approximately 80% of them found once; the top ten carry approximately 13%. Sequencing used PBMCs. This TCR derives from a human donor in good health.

This chain's CDR3 is CASSVGQTPYGYTF. The CDR3 DNA reads TGTGCCAGCAGCGTGGGACAGACACCCTATGGCTACACCTTC. The chain joins TRBV5-8 to TRBJ1-2; 7 bases map to TRBD1. CDR1 SGHTS and CDR2 YDEGEE come from the germline V gene. V lost 4 bases and J lost 4; bases outside the gene matches: 7. There are 14 residues in the CDR3.